Listed here are 5 T cell receptor beta chains from one sample, sequenced in a study of blood T cells in healthy people across ages. PCR was performed a second time for roughly 7 to 11 cycles using a sample-barcoded 5' primer and a J-beta primer mix. TCRdb itself ran the 5' RACE reads through MiXCR, one entry per CDR3 protein. Among over a million distinct CDR3 sequences, less than 50% were seen once, and the ten largest hold approximately 20%. What was sequenced was blood. The receptor source for this set is a woman in her fifties or sixties in good health.

The chain joins TRBV28 to TRBJ2-7; D assignment may be TRBD1 or TRBD2 (5 bases each). The germline gives CDR1 MDHEN, CDR2 SYDVKM. Trimming removed 8 bases from V and 2 bases from J, with 19 bases in between. This CDR3 is 15 amino acids long. The chain's CDR3 is CASHEALRGPYEQYF. CDR3 bases: TGTGCCAGCCATGAGGCCCTTCGGGGCCCCTACGAGCAGTACTTC.

The V and J genes are TRBV29-1 and TRBJ2-3; D possibly corresponds to TRBD1 (5 bases). CDR3 length: 16 amino acids. The V and J ends lost 5 bases and 4 bases respectively, with 22 bases between them. CDR1 and CDR2 from the germline V gene are SQVTM and ANQGSEA. The CDR3 protein is CSVSHLQGSDADTQYF. In DNA form, the CDR3 reads TGCAGCGTTTCTCATCTGCAGGGATCTGACGCAGATACGCAGTATTTT.

Ten or more counts support this clonotype. The J gene is TRBJ2-1, the V gene TRBV7-2, with TRBD2 identical over 15 bases. The CDR3 sequence is 19 residues long. Germline V gene data show CDR1 as SGHTA and CDR2 as FQGNSA. V shed 5 bases, J shed 4 bases, and the junction held 12 bases outside the gene matches. The CDR3 sequence is CASSPSPGLAGGRYNEQFF. The CDR3 coding sequence is TGTGCCAGCAGCCCTTCACCGGGACTAGCGGGAGGCCGGTACAATGAGCAGTTCTTC.

The rearrangement joins TRBV12-3 or TRBV12-4 to TRBJ2-3; D is perhaps TRBD2 (7 bases). Trimming left V 2 bases short and J 5 bases short, with 17 bases between. The CDR3 loop spans 16 amino acids. The DNA of the CDR3 is TGTGCCAGCAGTTTATTTGTTCGGGGAGGGGGAGATACGCAGTATTTT. This codes for CASSLFVRGGGDTQYF.

This clonotype was detected once. This chain connects TRBV7-9 to TRBJ2-3; 8 nucleotides line up with TRBD2. CDR3 length: 17 residues. Germline-derived CDR1 and CDR2 are SEHNR and FQNEAQ (reference sequence). The ends lost 4 bases at V and 1 base at J; junction bases unmatched: 10. CDR3 DNA sequence: TGTGCCAGCAGCTCACCCGGGACTAGGATCGGCACAGATACGCAGTATTTT. Translating it yields CASSSPGTRIGTDTQYF. Based on the CDR3 plus reference TRBV7-9 and TRBJ2-3, the full variable domain is DTGVSQNPRHKITKRGQNVTFRCDPISEHNRLYWYRQTLGQGPEFLTYFQNEAQLEKSRLLSDRFSAERPKGSFSTLEIQRTEQGDSAMYLCASSSPGTRIGTDTQYFGPGTRLTVL.